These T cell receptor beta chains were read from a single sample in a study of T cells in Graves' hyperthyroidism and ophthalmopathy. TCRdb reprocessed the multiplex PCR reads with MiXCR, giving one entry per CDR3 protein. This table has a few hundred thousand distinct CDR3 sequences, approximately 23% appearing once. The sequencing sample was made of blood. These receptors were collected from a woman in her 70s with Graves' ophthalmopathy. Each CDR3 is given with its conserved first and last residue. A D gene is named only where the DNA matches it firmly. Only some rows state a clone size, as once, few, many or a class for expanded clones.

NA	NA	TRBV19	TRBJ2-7	TGTGCCAGTAGTGTTGATACAGGATCTCTGGAGTACGAGCAGTACTTC	CASSVDTGSLEYEQYF
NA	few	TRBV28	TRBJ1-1	TGTGCCAGCAGGCCCTCCACGGGCCAGTTGAACACTGAAGCTTTCTTT	CASRPSTGQLNTEAFF
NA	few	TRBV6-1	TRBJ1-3	TGTGCCAGTCAGCGGGAACCTTCTGGAAACACCATATATTTT	CASQREPSGNTIYF
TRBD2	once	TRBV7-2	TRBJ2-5	TGTGCCAGCAGCTTAATAATACAGGTAGCGGGGCAACCTACTTCTCAAGAGACCCAGTACTTC	CASSLIIQVAGQPTSQETQYF
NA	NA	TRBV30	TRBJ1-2	TGTGCCTGGAGTGTTCAAGGGGGACTCGTGGACACCTTC	CAWSVQGGLVDTF
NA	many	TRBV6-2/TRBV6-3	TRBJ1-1	TGTGCCAGCACCGACAGGATCCTGGAAGCTTTCTTT	CASTDRILEAFF
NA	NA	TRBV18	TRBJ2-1	TGTGCCAGCTCACCTCAGCGGTTAAGCTCCTACAATGAGCAGTTCTTC	CASSPQRLSSYNEQFF
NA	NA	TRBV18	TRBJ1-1	TGTGCCAGCTCACCATCGCAGGCGAACACTGAAGCTTTCTTT	CASSPSQANTEAFF
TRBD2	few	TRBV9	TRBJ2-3	TGTGCCAGCAGCCGAGACTTGCGGGGGACAGATACGCAGTATTTT	CASSRDLRGTDTQYF
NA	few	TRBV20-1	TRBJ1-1	TGCAGTGCTAGAAGGAGGAGTTCGAACACTGAAGCTTTCTTT	CSARRRSSNTEAFF
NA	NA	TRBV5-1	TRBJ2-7	TGCGCCAGCAGCTCGGAATGGAGCGAGCAGTACTTC	CASSSEWSEQYF
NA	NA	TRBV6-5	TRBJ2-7	TGTGCCAGCAGTTATAATCCTTTCCCGGGCGAGCAGTACTTC	CASSYNPFPGEQYF
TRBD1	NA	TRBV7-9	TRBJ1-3	TGTGCCAGCAGCCGACGGACAGGGGTGGAAAACACCATATATTTT	CASSRRTGVENTIYF
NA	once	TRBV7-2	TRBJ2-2	TGTGCCAGCCCCAGCAACAGGGTGCTGGAAACCGGGGAGCTGTTTTTT	CASPSNRVLETGELFF
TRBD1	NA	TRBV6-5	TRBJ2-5	TGTGCCAGCAGTTGGACAGGTTTCCAAGAGACCCAGTACTTC	CASSWTGFQETQYF
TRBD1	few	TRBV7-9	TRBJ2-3	TGTGCCAGCAGCCCAAGGACAGGGCTGATCACAGATACGCAGTATTTT	CASSPRTGLITDTQYF
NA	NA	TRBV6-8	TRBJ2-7	TGTGCCAGCAGTTCTCAGGGGGCTAGCGGATCCTACGAGCAGTACTTC	CASSSQGASGSYEQYF
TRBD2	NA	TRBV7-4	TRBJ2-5	TGTGCCAGCAGTCACGGACTAGCGGGAGACCAACAAGAGACCCAGTACTTC	CASSHGLAGDQQETQYF
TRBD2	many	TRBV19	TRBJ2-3	TGTGCCAGTAGTGATAGTGGGAGGGCCGGGGCAGATACGCAGTATTTT	CASSDSGRAGADTQYF
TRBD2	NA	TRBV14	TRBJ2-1	TGTGCCAGCAGCCACACGAGGGCTAGCGGGCCCTCTGAGCAGTTCTTC	CASSHTRASGPSEQFF
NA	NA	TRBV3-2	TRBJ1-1	TGTGCCAGCAGCTCCAGGCTCGGAGCAACTGAAGCTTTCTTT	CASSSRLGATEAFF
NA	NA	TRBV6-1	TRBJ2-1	TGTGCCAGCAGTTGGGAGCACCCGGGACTCCCGTACAATGAGCAGTTCTTC	CASSWEHPGLPYNEQFF
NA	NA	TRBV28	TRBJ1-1	TGTGCCAGCAGTTTGTCGGGGGCTCGGTCCGCTTTCTTT	CASSLSGARSAFF
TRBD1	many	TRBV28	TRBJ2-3	TGTGCCAGCAGACCTGGACAGGTGTGGACAGATACGCAGTATTTT	CASRPGQVWTDTQYF
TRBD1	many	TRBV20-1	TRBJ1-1	TGCAGTGCTAGAGATCGGGGACAGGGAACGGATGAAGCTTTCTTT	CSARDRGQGTDEAFF
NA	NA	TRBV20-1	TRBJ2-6	TGCAGTGTTGGGAGGGGTGCAGGGGACTCTGGGGCCAACGTCCTGACTTTC	CSVGRGAGDSGANVLTF
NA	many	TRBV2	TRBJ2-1	TGTGCCAGCAGAGTACTCCGGAATGAGCAGTTCTTC	CASRVLRNEQFF
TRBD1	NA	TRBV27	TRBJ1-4	TGTGCCAGCAGTCCCTTCGGGACAGGGGAGGGAGAAAAACTGTTTTTT	CASSPFGTGEGEKLFF
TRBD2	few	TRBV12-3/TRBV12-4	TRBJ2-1	TGTGCCAGCAGTCCCAGCGGGAGGGCCAAGGATGAGCAGTTCTTC	CASSPSGRAKDEQFF
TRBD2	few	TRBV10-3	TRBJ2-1	TGTGCCATCAGCTCCTCCTTCGGACTAGCTATCAATGAGCAGTTCTTC	CAISSSFGLAINEQFF
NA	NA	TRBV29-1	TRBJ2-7	TGCAGCGTCAGTGGAGGTAGAGGGTCCTACGGGCAGTACTTC	CSVSGGRGSYGQYF
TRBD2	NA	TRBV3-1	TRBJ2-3	TGTGCCAGCAGCCAGCTTAGCGGGAGTTTGACAGATACGCAGTATTTT	CASSQLSGSLTDTQYF
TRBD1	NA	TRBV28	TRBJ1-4	TGTGCCAGCAGGGCAGGGGGCGCGGTTGGGGAAAAACTGTTTTTT	CASRAGGAVGEKLFF
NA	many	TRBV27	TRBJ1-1	TGTGCCAGCAGTGTCTCCCAGGGTATGAACACTGAAGCTTTCTTT	CASSVSQGMNTEAFF
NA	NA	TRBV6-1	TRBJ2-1	TGTGCCAGCAGCACCGGTAGTGGGATCTACAATGAGCAGTTCTTC	CASSTGSGIYNEQFF
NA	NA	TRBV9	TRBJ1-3	TGTGCCAGCACCAGGACAGATGGAAACACCATATATTTT	CASTRTDGNTIYF
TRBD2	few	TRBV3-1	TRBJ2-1	TGTGCCAGCAGCCAAGATTGGACTAGCGGGAACCAGTTCTTC	CASSQDWTSGNQFF
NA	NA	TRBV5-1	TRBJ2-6	TGCGCCAGCAGCTCCACCGTGGGTCCTGGGGCCAACGTCCTGACTTTC	CASSSTVGPGANVLTF
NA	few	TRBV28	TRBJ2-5	TGTGCCAGCAGTTTCCCCGTCCAAGAGACCCAGTACTTC	CASSFPVQETQYF
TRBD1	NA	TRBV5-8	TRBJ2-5	TGTGCCAGCAGCTCGGACAGGGGGATGGAGACCCAGTACTTC	CASSSDRGMETQYF
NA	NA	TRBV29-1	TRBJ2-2	TGCAGCGTTTGGAGACACACCGGGGAGCTGTTTTTT	CSVWRHTGELFF
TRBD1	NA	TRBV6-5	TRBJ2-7	TGTGCCAGCAGTTACGAGACAGGGGGGAACGAGCAGTACTTC	CASSYETGGNEQYF
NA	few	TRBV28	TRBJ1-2	TGTGCCAGCAGTTTATGGGCAGGGCTTACTAACTATGGCTACACCTTC	CASSLWAGLTNYGYTF
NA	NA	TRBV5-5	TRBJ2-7	TGTGCCAGCAGCTTGGATTTCAGGGGCTACTACGAGCAGTACTTC	CASSLDFRGYYEQYF
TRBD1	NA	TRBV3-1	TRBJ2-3	TGTGCCAGCAGCTTAGAAGGACAGGGCTTCACAGATACGCAGTATTTT	CASSLEGQGFTDTQYF
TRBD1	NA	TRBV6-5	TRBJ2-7	TGTGCCAGCAGTTACTCGGGGACAGGGGTTCACGAGCAGTACTTC	CASSYSGTGVHEQYF
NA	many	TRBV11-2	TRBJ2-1	TGTGCCAGCAGCTTAGGGGTAGCTCTCAATGAGCAGTTCTTC	CASSLGVALNEQFF
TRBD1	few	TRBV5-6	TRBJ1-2	TGTGCCAGCAGCAGTGGGACAGGGACAAACCTCGCCTCATTTCTCTATGGCTACACCTTC	CASSSGTGTNLASFLYGYTF
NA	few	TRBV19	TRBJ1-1	TGTGCCAGTAGCAGGCGGGGCAGGGGATGGGTGGGAAACACTGAAGCTTTCTTT	CASSRRGRGWVGNTEAFF
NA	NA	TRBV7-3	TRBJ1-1	TGTGCCAGCAGCTTAAAATCCCAGGGTGAAGCTTTCTTT	CASSLKSQGEAFF
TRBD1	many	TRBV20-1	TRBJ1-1	TGCAGTGCGGGGACAGGGGGAACTGAAGCTTTCTTT	CSAGTGGTEAFF
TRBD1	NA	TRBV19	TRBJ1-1	TGTGCCAGTAGTTCATTCACAGGGGGAACTGAAGCTTTCTTT	CASSSFTGGTEAFF
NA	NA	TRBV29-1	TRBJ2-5	TGCAGCGTTGGGGACGGTCTGCACAAGTACTTC	CSVGDGLHKYF